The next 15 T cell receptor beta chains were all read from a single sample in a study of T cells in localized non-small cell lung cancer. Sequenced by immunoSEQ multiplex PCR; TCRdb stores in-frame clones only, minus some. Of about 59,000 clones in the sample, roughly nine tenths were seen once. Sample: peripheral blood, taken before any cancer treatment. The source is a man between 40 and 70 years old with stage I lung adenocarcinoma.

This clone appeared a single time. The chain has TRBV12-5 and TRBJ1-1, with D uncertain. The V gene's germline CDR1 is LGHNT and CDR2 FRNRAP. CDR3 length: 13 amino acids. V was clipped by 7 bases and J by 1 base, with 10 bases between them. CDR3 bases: TGTGCTAGTGCCCGCTCAGGGAACACTGAAGCTTTCTTT. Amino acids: CASARSGNTEAFF.

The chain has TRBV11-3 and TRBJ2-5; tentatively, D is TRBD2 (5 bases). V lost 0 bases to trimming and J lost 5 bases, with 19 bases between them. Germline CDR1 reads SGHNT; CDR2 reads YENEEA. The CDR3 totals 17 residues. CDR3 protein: CASSLDVSGVKEETQYF. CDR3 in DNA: TGTGCCAGCAGCTTAGATGTAAGCGGAGTAAAGGAGGAGACCCAGTACTTC.

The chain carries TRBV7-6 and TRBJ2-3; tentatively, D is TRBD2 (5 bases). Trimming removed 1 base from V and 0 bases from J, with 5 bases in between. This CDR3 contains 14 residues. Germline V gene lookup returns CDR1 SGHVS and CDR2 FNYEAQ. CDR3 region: CASSLGTSTDTQYF. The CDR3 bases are TGTGCCAGCAGCTTAGGGACTAGCACAGATACGCAGTATTTT.

The CDR3 spells CASSRDSGQGPPQYF. Written as DNA, the CDR3 is TGTGCCAGCAGCCGAGATTCGGGACAGGGCCCCCCCCAGTACTTC. V and J are TRBV14 and TRBJ2-7, with 9 positions matching TRBD1. In germline, CDR1 is SGHDN, CDR2 FVKESK. The J segment lost 10 bases and the V segment lost 4 bases, leaving 14 bases of the junction unmatched. The CDR3 runs to 15 residues.

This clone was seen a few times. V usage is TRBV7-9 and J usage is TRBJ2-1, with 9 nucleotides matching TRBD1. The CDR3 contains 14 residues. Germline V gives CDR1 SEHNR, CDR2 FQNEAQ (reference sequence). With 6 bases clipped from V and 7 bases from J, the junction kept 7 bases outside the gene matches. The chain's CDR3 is CASRPGQGRNEQFF. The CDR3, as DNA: TGTGCCAGCAGACCGGGACAGGGACGGAATGAGCAGTTCTTC.

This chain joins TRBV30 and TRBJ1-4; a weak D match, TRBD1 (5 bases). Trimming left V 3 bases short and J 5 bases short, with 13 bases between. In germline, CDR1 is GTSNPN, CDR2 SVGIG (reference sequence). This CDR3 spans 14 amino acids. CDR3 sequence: CAWRVARENEKLFF. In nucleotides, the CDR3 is TGTGCCTGGAGGGTGGCCAGGGAAAATGAAAAACTGTTTTTT.

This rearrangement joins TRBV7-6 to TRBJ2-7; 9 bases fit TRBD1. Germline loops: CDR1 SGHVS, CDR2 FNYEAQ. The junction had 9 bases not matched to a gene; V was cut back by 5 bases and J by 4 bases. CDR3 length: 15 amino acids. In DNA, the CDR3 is TGTGCCAGCAGCCAAGGGACAGGGTTGAGGTACGAGCAGTACTTC. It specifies CASSQGTGLRYEQYF. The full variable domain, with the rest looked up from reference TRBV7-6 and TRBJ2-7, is GAGVSQSPRYKVTKRGQDVALRCDPISGHVSLYWYRQALGQGPEFLTYFNYEAQQDKSGLPNDRFSAERPEGSISTLTIQRTEQRDSAMYRCASSQGTGLRYEQYFGPGTRLTVT.

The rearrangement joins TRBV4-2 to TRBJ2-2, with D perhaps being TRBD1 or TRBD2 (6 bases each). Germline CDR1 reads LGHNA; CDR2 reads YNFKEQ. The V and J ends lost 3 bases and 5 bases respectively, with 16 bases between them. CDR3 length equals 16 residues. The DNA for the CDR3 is TGTGCCAGCAGCCATGTACTAGTAGGGGGGACCGGGGAGCTGTTTTTT. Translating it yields CASSHVLVGGTGELFF.

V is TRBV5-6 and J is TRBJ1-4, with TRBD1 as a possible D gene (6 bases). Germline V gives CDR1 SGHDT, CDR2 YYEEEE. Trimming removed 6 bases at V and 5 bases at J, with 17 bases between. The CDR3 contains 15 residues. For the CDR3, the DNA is TGTGCCAGCAACAACTACGGGGGGCGGAATGAAAAACTGTTTTTT. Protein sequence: CASNNYGGRNEKLFF.

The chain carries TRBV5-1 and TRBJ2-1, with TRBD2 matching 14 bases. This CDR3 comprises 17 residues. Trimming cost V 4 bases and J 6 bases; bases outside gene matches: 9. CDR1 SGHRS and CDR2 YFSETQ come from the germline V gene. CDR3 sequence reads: CASSEGTSGRGVNEQFF. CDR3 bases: TGCGCCAGCAGCGAAGGGACTAGCGGGAGAGGGGTCAATGAGCAGTTCTTC.

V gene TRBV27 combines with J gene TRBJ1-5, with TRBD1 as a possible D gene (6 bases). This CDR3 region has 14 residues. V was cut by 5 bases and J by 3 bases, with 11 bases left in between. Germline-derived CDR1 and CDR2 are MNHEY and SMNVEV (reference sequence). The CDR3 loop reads CASSAPGHNQPQHF. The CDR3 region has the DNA TGTGCCAGCAGTGCTCCGGGACACAATCAGCCCCAGCATTTT.

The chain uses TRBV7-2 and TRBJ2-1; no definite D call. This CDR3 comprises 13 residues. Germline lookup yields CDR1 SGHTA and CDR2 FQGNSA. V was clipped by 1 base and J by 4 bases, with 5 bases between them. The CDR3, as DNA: TGTGCCAGCAGCTTAGGGTGGTACAATGAGCAGTTCTTC. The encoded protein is CASSLGWYNEQFF.

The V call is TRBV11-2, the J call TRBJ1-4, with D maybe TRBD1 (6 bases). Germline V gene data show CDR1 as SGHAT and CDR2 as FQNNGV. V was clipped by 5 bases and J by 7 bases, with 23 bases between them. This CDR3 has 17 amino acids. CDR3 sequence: CASSRPRRGTITEKLFF. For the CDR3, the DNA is TGTGCCAGCAGCCGCCCCCGTAGGGGGACGATAACTGAAAAACTGTTTTTT.

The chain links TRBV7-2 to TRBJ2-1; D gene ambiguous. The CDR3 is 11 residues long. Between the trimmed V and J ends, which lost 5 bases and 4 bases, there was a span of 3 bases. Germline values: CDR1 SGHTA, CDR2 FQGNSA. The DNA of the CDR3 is TGTGCCAGCAGCGTATACAATGAGCAGTTCTTC. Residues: CASSVYNEQFF. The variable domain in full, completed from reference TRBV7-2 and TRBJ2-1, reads GAGVSQSPSNKVTEKGKDVELRCDPISGHTALYWYRQSLGQGLEFLIYFQGNSAPDKSGLPSDRFSAERTGGSVSTLTIQRTQQEDSAVYLCASSVYNEQFFGPGTRLTVL.

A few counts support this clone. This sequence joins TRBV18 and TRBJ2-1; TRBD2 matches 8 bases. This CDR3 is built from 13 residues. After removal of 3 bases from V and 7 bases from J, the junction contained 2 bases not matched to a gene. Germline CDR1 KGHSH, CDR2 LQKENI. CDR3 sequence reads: CASSPRLANEQFF. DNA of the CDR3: TGTGCCAGCTCACCCAGACTAGCGAATGAGCAGTTCTTC.